This is a list of T cell receptor beta chains from one sample in a study of identifying expanded T cells in peripheral blood. Some clones are missing from TCRdb's copy, which holds only in-frame ones; the method was immunoSEQ multiplex PCR. The table lists about 90,000 clones, roughly 84% of them singletons. The sequencing input was blood. The receptors here all came from a person aged 18-70 years in good health. The CDR3 runs from the conserved cysteine through the conserved F or W. The D gene is left open where the match is weak. Only part of the rows carry a size: once, few, many, or a class if the clone is expanded.

TRBJ1-6	TRBV6-6	-	TRBD1	CASSQQGMGNSPLHF	TGTGCCAGCAGCCAACAGGGGATGGGTAATTCACCCCTCCACTTT
TRBJ2-3	TRBV19	-	TRBD1	CASTKFPDRVSTDTQYF	TGTGCCAGTACCAAATTCCCCGACAGGGTTAGCACAGATACGCAGTATTTT
TRBJ2-3	TRBV9	-	-	CASSPGGRAVTGTQYF	TGTGCCAGCAGCCCCGGAGGGAGAGCGGTTACGGGTACGCAGTATTTT
TRBJ1-1	TRBV7-6	-	-	CASSLGTGKNTEAFF	TGTGCCAGCAGCTTAGGAACAGGAAAGAACACTGAAGCTTTCTTT
TRBJ1-1	TRBV27	-	TRBD1	CASSPRDSYVGTEAFF	TGTGCCAGCAGTCCCCGGGACAGCTACGTAGGCACTGAAGCTTTCTTT
TRBJ2-7	TRBV18	-	-	CASSPQGDEQYF	TGTGCCAGCTCACCACAGGGCGACGAGCAGTACTTC
TRBJ2-7	TRBV7-2	-	TRBD2	CASSWGGTYEQYF	TGTGCCAGCAGCTGGGGGGGGACCTACGAGCAGTACTTC
TRBJ1-2	TRBV6-5	once	-	CASSGGQGYTF	TGTGCCAGCAGTGGTGGGCAGGGCTACACCTTC
TRBJ2-7	TRBV5-5	-	-	CASSLDVQSYEQYF	TGTGCCAGCAGCTTGGATGTCCAGTCCTACGAGCAGTACTTC
TRBJ1-3	TRBV6-5	-	-	CASSYSRALGNTIYF	TGTGCCAGCAGTTACTCGCGGGCACTCGGAAACACCATATATTTT
TRBJ2-2	TRBV5-6	-	-	CASSLVSWGSGELFF	TGTGCCAGCAGCTTGGTGTCGTGGGGTTCCGGGGAGCTGTTTTTT